These 11 T cell receptor beta chains were all obtained from the same sample, sequenced in a study of OX40 agonist ivuxolimab in advanced cancers. Clones were read by immunoSEQ multiplex PCR, and TCRdb kept only the in-frame ones, dropping some. Found here are more than 35,000 clones, approximately 86% of them singletons; the top ten hold roughly an eighth. Sequencing was performed on CD4+ or CD8+ T cells sorted from blood, taken in a trial of the OX40 agonist ivuxolimab. The receptors here all came from an adult with an advanced solid tumor such as melanoma, head and neck, liver or kidney cancer.

The V gene is TRBV15, the J gene TRBJ1-1; D is ambiguous. The V and J ends lost 6 bases and 7 bases respectively, with 9 bases between them. Per germline, CDR1 LNHNV and CDR2 YYDKDF (reference sequence). The CDR3 length is 11 residues. For the CDR3, the DNA is TGTGCCACCAGTCTAGGCTATGAAGCTTTCTTT. Its translation: CATSLGYEAFF.

This chain links TRBV13 with TRBJ1-2, with 9 bases aligning to TRBD1. Germline V CDR1 and CDR2: PRHDT, FYEKMQ (reference sequence). The V segment lost 0 bases and the J segment 5 bases; nucleotides outside the gene matches: 1. This CDR3 has 14 residues. The CDR3 loop reads CASSLGGQGYGYTF. The DNA for the CDR3 is TGTGCCAGCAGCTTAGGTGGACAGGGGTATGGCTACACCTTC.

V gene TRBV4-2 combines with J gene TRBJ1-1; the match to TRBD1 covers 7 bases. J gave up 4 bases and V 2 bases, and 7 bases lay outside the gene matches. Germline lookup yields CDR1 LGHNA and CDR2 YNFKEQ. This CDR3 is built from 15 residues. The CDR3 protein is CASSQYEGAITEAFF. The CDR3 bases are TGTGCCAGCAGCCAATACGAGGGGGCTATCACTGAAGCTTTCTTT.

The V and J genes are TRBV27 and TRBJ1-2, with 7 nucleotides matching TRBD1. In germline, CDR1 is MNHEY, CDR2 SMNVEV (reference sequence). The CDR3 runs to 14 residues. Losses at the gene ends were 7 bases for V and 8 bases for J; bases not matched to a gene: 13. The CDR3 DNA reads as TGTGCCAGCAAGGGCTACAGGGGAAGCTTCGGCTACACCTTC. Protein product: CASKGYRGSFGYTF.

The table lists this clone with a count of one. The V gene is TRBV4-1, the J gene TRBJ2-3, with 8 bases matching TRBD1. The germline V gene encodes CDR1 MGHRA and CDR2 YSYEKL. V lost 4 bases, J lost 0 bases, and 6 bases stayed unmatched. The CDR3 contains 16 residues. Here the CDR3 reads CASSLRTGPSTDTQYF. The CDR3 DNA follows: TGCGCCAGCAGCCTCCGGACAGGGCCTAGCACAGATACGCAGTATTTT.

The chain couples TRBV6-5 to TRBJ1-2; no clear D. V lost 6 bases and J 4 bases, leaving 18 bases between the germline ends. The CDR3 spans 15 residues. The germline V gene has CDR1 MNHEY and CDR2 SVGAGI. CDR3 DNA: TGTGCCAGCAGCACACCCTTTACAGAACCCTATGGCTACACCTTC. Encoded protein: CASSTPFTEPYGYTF.

The chain employs TRBV20-1 and TRBJ1-2; D is uncertain. This CDR3 region has 11 residues. Germline CDR1 reads DFQATT; CDR2 reads SNEGSKA (reference sequence). Trimming took off 3 bases at V and 7 bases at J, with 9 bases between the two ends. The CDR3 region has the DNA TGCAGTGCTAGTCTCCCAGGTGGCTACACCTTC. Protein product: CSASLPGGYTF.

The rearrangement joins TRBV15 to TRBJ2-1; D may be TRBD1 (6 bases). The CDR3 is 19 residues long. The ends were cut back, 0 bases at V and 6 bases at J, with 24 bases in the middle. The germline gives CDR1 LNHNV, CDR2 YYDKDF (reference sequence). CDR3 protein: CATSRDNVAGVGVRNEQFF. The CDR3 nucleotides are TGTGCCACCAGCAGAGATAATGTCGCAGGGGTCGGGGTACGCAATGAGCAGTTCTTC.

This chain links TRBV7-6 with TRBJ1-1, with TRBD1 matching 8 bases. V shed 5 bases, J shed 2 bases, and the junction held 4 bases outside the gene matches. The CDR3 is 14 amino acids. In germline, CDR1 is SGHVS, CDR2 FNYEAQ. The CDR3 DNA reads TGTGCCAGCAGCGACAGGGGTCCCAACACTGAAGCTTTCTTT. It codes for CASSDRGPNTEAFF.

The chain recombines TRBV7-6 with TRBJ2-4, with 9 bases lining up with TRBD2. Losses at the gene ends were 1 base for V and 2 bases for J; bases not matched to a gene: 15. CDR3 size: 20 residues. Germline assignment: CDR1 SGHVS and CDR2 FNYEAQ. The CDR3 DNA sequence: TGTGCCAGCAGCTTAGAGGTCGCTGTAGCTAGCGGGACAACCAAAAACATTCAGTACTTC. This sequence encodes CASSLEVAVASGTTKNIQYF.

Comment on this clone: This specimen includes other DNA sequences encoding the same CDR3. V and J are TRBV4-3 and TRBJ1-5; TRBD1 might be the D (5 bases). The germline V and J ends were trimmed by 0 bases and 2 bases, with 11 bases remaining between them. Germline CDR1 LGHNA, CDR2 YSLEER. The CDR3 has 16 amino acids. The CDR3 DNA is TGCGCCAGCAGCCAAGATTGGCAGGGAGGCAATCAGCCCCAGCATTTT. It translates to CASSQDWQGGNQPQHF.